These T cell receptor beta chains were read from a single sample in a study of shared clonotypes between healthy human individuals. The assay was immunoSEQ multiplex PCR, and TCRdb's table has in-frame clones only and misses some. Of 850,000 to 1,100,000 clones listed, 60% to 85% are singletons. The sample comprised memory CD4+ T cells from PBMCs. The receptors were gathered from a man younger than 35 in good health. Some clones in this sample may be carry-over from other donors' samples. Both conserved end residues are part of each CDR3. The order of the fields is V gene, J gene, clone size, D gene, CDR3 DNA, CDR3 protein. A D gene is named only where the DNA matches it firmly. Not every row has a clone size; where given, it reads once, few, many or a size class.

TRBV29-1	TRBJ2-3	once	TRBD2	TGCAGCGTTGATTCGCCTAGCGGGACAGATACGCAGTATTTT	CSVDSPSGTDTQYF
TRBV27	TRBJ1-4	few	.	TGTGCCAGCAGAACCTCAGGGGCGCGTGAAAAACTGTTTTTT	CASRTSGAREKLFF
TRBV9	TRBJ2-2	.	TRBD1	TGTGCCAGCAGCGCTAGACAGGGGGCGAACACCGGGGAGCTGTTTTTT	CASSARQGANTGELFF
TRBV7-9	TRBJ2-7	few	.	TGTGCCAGCAGGGGGGGACCCTACGAGCAGTACTTC	CASRGGPYEQYF
TRBV18	TRBJ1-1	.	.	TGTGCCAGCTCACCCTCCCTAAGTGGCAGACGATATAAGAACACTGAAGCTTTCTTT	CASSPSLSGRRYKNTEAFF
TRBV7-9	TRBJ2-7	.	TRBD1	TGTGCCAGCAGCTTATCTAGGGGACAGGGCATCGAGCAGTACTTC	CASSLSRGQGIEQYF
TRBV7-2	TRBJ1-2	.	.	TGTGCCAGCAGAGGGACGGGCTATGGCTACACCTTC	CASRGTGYGYTF
TRBV7-2	TRBJ2-5	.	.	TGTGCCAGCAGCTTACCAAGGGGGACCCAGTACTTC	CASSLPRGTQYF
TRBV7-6	TRBJ1-5	few	.	TGTGCCAGCAGCTTAGGAGCGAGGGGGGCGCGAAATCAGCCCCAGCATTTT	CASSLGARGARNQPQHF
TRBV5-1	TRBJ2-1	.	TRBD2	TGCGCCAGCAGCTTGTGGACTAGCGCCAACAATGAGCAGTTCTTC	CASSLWTSANNEQFF
TRBV7-7	TRBJ1-3	.	.	TGTGCCAGCAGCCTGGACAGTATGGCTGGAAACACCATATATTTT	CASSLDSMAGNTIYF
TRBV6-1	TRBJ2-7	once	TRBD2	TGTGCCAGCAGTGAACTCGGGTTTCTTTTCGGGAGGGTTTACGAGCAGTACTTC	CASSELGFLFGRVYEQYF
TRBV5-1	TRBJ2-7	once	TRBD1	TGCGCCAGCAGAGCCACAGGGGGCGCGGACGAGCAGTACTTC	CASRATGGADEQYF
TRBV5-4	TRBJ1-5	.	.	TGTGCCAGCAGCTTAGCGCCGAATCAGCCCCAGCATTTT	CASSLAPNQPQHF
TRBV5-4	TRBJ2-7	.	TRBD2	TGTGCCAGCAGCTTGAAACTAGCGGGAGAAGAGCAGTACTTC	CASSLKLAGEEQYF
TRBV5-1	TRBJ2-5	few	TRBD2	TGCGCCAGCAGCTTACTAGCGGGAGTAGGTGAGACCCAGTACTTC	CASSLLAGVGETQYF
TRBV14	TRBJ2-7	.	TRBD1	TGTGCCAGCAGCCGTACCGGGACAGGCTCCTACGAGCAGTACTTC	CASSRTGTGSYEQYF
TRBV18	TRBJ1-5	.	.	TGTGCCAGCTCCGACGGGACTGGGGGACAGCCCCAGCATTTT	CASSDGTGGQPQHF
TRBV18	TRBJ2-5	.	.	TGTGCCAGCTCACCACCGGTCAGCAGGCCAGAGACCCAGTACTTC	CASSPPVSRPETQYF
TRBV15	TRBJ2-5	.	TRBD2	TGTGCCACCAGCAGAGGCGGGGGAGGGGTGCCAGAGACCCAGTACTTC	CATSRGGGGVPETQYF
TRBV30	TRBJ2-5	once	.	TGTGCCCTACGAATTAGGGGGAAAGAGACCCAGTACTTC	CALRIRGKETQYF
TRBV27	TRBJ2-1	.	.	TGTGCCAGCAGCGAAGCGGTGCTAGAGAACAATGAGCAGTTCTTC	CASSEAVLENNEQFF
TRBV10-3	TRBJ1-1	few	.	TGTGCCATCAGTGACAGGGGTCTCTCCGGTGAAGCTTTCTTT	CAISDRGLSGEAFF
TRBV18	TRBJ2-7	.	.	TGTGCCAGCTCACCACCAAGTCTAGCGACCACCTACGAGCAGTACTTC	CASSPPSLATTYEQYF
TRBV18	TRBJ1-3	few	TRBD1	TGTGCCAGCTCACCCGGGACAGCGGAAAGCACCATATATTTT	CASSPGTAESTIYF
TRBV7-9	TRBJ2-4	.	.	TGTGCCAGCAGCTTAACGGCAGAAAACATTCAGTACTTC	CASSLTAENIQYF
TRBV9	TRBJ1-5	few	TRBD1	TGTGCCAGCACCCATAGAAACAGGGGAGAGGGGAATCAGCCCCAGCATTTT	CASTHRNRGEGNQPQHF